This TCR beta chain was recovered during a study of blood T cell repertoires in COVID-19. Clones were sequenced by immunoSEQ multiplex PCR, and TCRdb holds only the in-frame ones, with some missing. The data contain around 100,000 clones, approximately 80% of them singletons. This clone appeared a single time. Trimming pared 4 bases from V and 3 bases from J, leaving 14 bases between. Germline V gene lookup returns CDR1 SGHRS and CDR2 YFSETQ. This CDR3 region has 15 residues. The TCR comes from a woman in her sixties or seventies with acute or convalescent COVID-19. The V and J genes are TRBV5-1 and TRBJ1-5, with no clear D. The sequenced sample was peripheral blood. The CDR3 reads CASSPGVADNQPQHF. The CDR3 DNA reads TGCGCCAGCAGCCCGGGAGTGGCGGACAATCAGCCCCAGCATTTT.